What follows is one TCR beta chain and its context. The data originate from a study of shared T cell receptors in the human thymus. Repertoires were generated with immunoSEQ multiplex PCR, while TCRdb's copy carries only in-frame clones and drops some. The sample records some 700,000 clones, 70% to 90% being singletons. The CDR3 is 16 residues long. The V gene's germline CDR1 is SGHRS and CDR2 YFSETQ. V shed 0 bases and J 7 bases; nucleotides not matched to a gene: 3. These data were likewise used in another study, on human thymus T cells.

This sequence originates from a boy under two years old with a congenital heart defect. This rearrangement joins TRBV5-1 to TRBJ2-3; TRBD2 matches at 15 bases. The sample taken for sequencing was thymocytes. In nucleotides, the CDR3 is TGCGCCAGCAGCTTGGGGGGACTAGCGGGAGGAAATACGCAGTATTTT. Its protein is CASSLGGLAGGNTQYF.